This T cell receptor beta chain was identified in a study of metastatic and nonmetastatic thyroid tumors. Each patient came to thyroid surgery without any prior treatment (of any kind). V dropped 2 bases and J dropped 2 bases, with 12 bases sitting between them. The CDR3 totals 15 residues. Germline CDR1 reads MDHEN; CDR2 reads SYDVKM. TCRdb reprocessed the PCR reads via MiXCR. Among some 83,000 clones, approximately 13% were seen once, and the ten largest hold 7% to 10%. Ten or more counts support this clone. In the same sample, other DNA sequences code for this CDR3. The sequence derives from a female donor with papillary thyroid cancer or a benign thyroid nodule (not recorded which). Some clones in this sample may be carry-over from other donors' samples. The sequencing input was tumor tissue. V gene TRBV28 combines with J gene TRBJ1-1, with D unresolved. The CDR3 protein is CASSLPRAFNTEAFF. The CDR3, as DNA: TGTGCCAGCAGTTTACCCCGGGCTTTTAACACTGAAGCTTTCTTT.